Shown below are 17 T cell receptor beta chains from a single sample sequenced in a study of T-cell memory formation after mild COVID-19. A single record per CDR3 protein comes from TCRdb applying MiXCR to the 5' RACE reads. The profile shows under 550,000 distinct CDR3 sequences, 15% to 20% of them singletons. The sample was PBMCs or a T cell subset sorted from them (not recorded which). The receptors derive from a man aged 18 to 29 who had mild COVID-19 (a few samples of this study predate the infection). Cell type and time point are not known.

The chain has TRBV5-6 and TRBJ1-4, with 9 bases fitting TRBD1. CDR3 length: 16 amino acids. With V trimmed by 3 bases and J by 3 bases, 6 bases remained unmatched. The germline V gene has CDR1 SGHDT and CDR2 YYEEEE. CDR3 region: CASSSIQGASNEKLFF. As DNA, the CDR3 is TGTGCCAGCAGCTCAATACAGGGGGCTTCTAATGAAAAACTGTTTTTT.

The chain is built from TRBV2 and TRBJ2-7; maybe TRBD2 (6 bases). Per germline, CDR1 SNHLY and CDR2 FYNNEI. The germline V and J ends were trimmed by 7 bases and 4 bases, with 14 bases remaining between them. This CDR3 has 13 residues. The CDR3 coding sequence is TGTGCCAGCAAGGCGGGATCAATGTACGAGCAGTACGTC. This translates into CASKAGSMYEQYV.

The V and J genes are TRBV5-1 and TRBJ2-2; 8 positions match TRBD2. The V segment lost 2 bases and the J segment 3 bases; nucleotides outside the gene matches: 3. The germline CDR1 and CDR2 sequences are SGHRS and YFSETQ. The CDR3 loop spans 15 amino acids. The CDR3 DNA follows: TGCGCCAGCAGCTTTATCGGGGGGGACACCGGGGAGCTGTTTTTT. It specifies CASSFIGGDTGELFF. The full variable domain, with the rest looked up from reference TRBV5-1 and TRBJ2-2, is KAGVTQTPRYLIKTRGQQVTLSCSPISGHRSVSWYQQTPGQGLQFLFEYFSETQRNKGNFPGRFSGRQFSNSRSEMNVSTLELGDSALYLCASSFIGGDTGELFFGEGSRLTVL.

This chain connects TRBV6-2 or TRBV6-3 to TRBJ1-5, with D tentatively TRBD1 (5 bases). This CDR3 is 15 amino acids long. Trimming pared 2 bases from V and 5 bases from J, leaving 13 bases between. Germline V lookup: CDR1 MNHEY, CDR2 SVGEGT. In DNA form, the CDR3 reads TGTGCCAGCAGTTACGATCAGGGATGGGATCAGCCCCAGCATTTT. Amino acids: CASSYDQGWDQPQHF.

This chain connects TRBV5-6 to TRBJ1-1; no clear D gene. From germline, CDR1 is SGHDT and CDR2 YYEEEE. V was shortened by 2 bases and J by 1 base, with 12 bases between the two germline ends. This CDR3 is 15 amino acids long. The CDR3 sequence: CASSFLGFWNTEAFF. In nucleotides, the CDR3 is TGTGCCAGCAGCTTTTTGGGATTTTGGAACACTGAAGCTTTCTTT.

This clonotype came up a few times. This chain links TRBV9 with TRBJ1-1; D is ambiguous. The CDR3 is made up of 13 amino acids. The V and J ends lost 3 bases and 3 bases respectively, with 9 bases between them. Germline loops: CDR1 SGDLS, CDR2 YYNGEE. The CDR3 DNA is TGTGCCAGCAGCGCGTCGGGGTACACTGAAGCTTTCTTT. Protein: CASSASGYTEAFF.

This clonotype was recorded a few times. V usage is TRBV29-1 and J usage is TRBJ2-1; perhaps TRBD1 as D (5 bases). V was trimmed by 1 base and J by 4 bases, leaving 8 bases between them. Germline assignment: CDR1 SQVTM and CDR2 ANQGSEA. The CDR3 contains 13 residues. The CDR3 region has the DNA TGCAGCGTTGAAGGCAGGGCTTACAATGAGCAGTTCTTC. Translation: CSVEGRAYNEQFF.

This clonotype was counted ten times or more. The chain has TRBV3-1 and TRBJ2-7; TRBD1 might be the D (6 bases). This CDR3 has 16 amino acids. Trimming took 4 bases from V and 0 from J, leaving 16 bases between them. CDR1 LGHDT and CDR2 YNNKEL come from the germline V gene (reference sequence). This CDR3 is CASSPPGAGVSYEQYF. The CDR3 DNA is TGTGCCAGCAGCCCGCCAGGGGCCGGGGTCTCCTACGAGCAGTACTTC.

This clonotype was detected a few times. The chain recombines TRBV6-2 or TRBV6-3 with TRBJ1-1; a possible D gene is TRBD1 (6 bases). This CDR3 has 14 residues. Germline V gives CDR1 MNHEY, CDR2 SVGEGT. Trimming pared 5 bases from V and 4 bases from J, leaving 14 bases between. In nucleotides, the CDR3 is TGTGCCAGCAGTCGCGACGGACAGATCACTGAAGCTTTCTTT. Amino acids: CASSRDGQITEAFF.

This clonotype was seen a handful of times. The genes are TRBV5-1 and TRBJ2-5; D is tentatively TRBD1 or TRBD2 (6 bases each). This CDR3 is built from 17 residues. Per the germline V gene, CDR1 is SGHRS and CDR2 is YFSETQ. V lost 0 bases to trimming and J lost 5 bases, with 20 bases between them. For the CDR3, the DNA is TGCGCCAGCAGCTTGGGGTCCCCAACGGGGGCTGGGGAGACCCAGTACTTC. Translation: CASSLGSPTGAGETQYF.

The chain links TRBV20-1 to TRBJ2-1, with a possible D match to TRBD2 (5 bases). Germline lookup yields CDR1 DFQATT and CDR2 SNEGSKA (reference sequence). The length of the CDR3 is 12 residues. V was trimmed by 2 bases and J by 6 bases, leaving 8 bases between them. CDR3: CSARRDFNEQFF. DNA of the CDR3: TGCAGTGCTAGACGGGATTTCAATGAGCAGTTCTTC.

The rearrangement uses TRBV5-1 and TRBJ1-5, with 7 bases matching TRBD1. Germline trimming cut 4 bases from V and 4 bases from J; bases unmatched to any gene: 5. The germline CDR1 and CDR2 sequences are SGHRS and YFSETQ. This CDR3 is built from 14 residues. CDR3: CASSRDSGNQPQHF. CDR3 DNA sequence: TGCGCCAGCAGCCGGGACAGTGGAAATCAGCCCCAGCATTTT. The full variable domain, in which reference TRBV5-1 and TRBJ1-5 provide the parts outside the CDR3, is KAGVTQTPRYLIKTRGQQVTLSCSPISGHRSVSWYQQTPGQGLQFLFEYFSETQRNKGNFPGRFSGRQFSNSRSEMNVSTLELGDSALYLCASSRDSGNQPQHFGDGTRLSIL.

Only a few counts were recorded for this clonotype. This sequence joins TRBV7-8 and TRBJ2-7; 9 bases align to TRBD2. Germline loops: CDR1 SGHVS, CDR2 FQNEAQ. The CDR3 runs to 15 residues. With V trimmed by 2 bases and J by 4 bases, 6 bases remained unmatched. CDR3 DNA: TGTGCCAGCAGCTTAACCCTAGCGGGGAGATACGAGCAGTACGTC. Its protein product is CASSLTLAGRYEQYV.

V is TRBV4-1 and J is TRBJ1-5; 8 bases map to TRBD1. Germline CDR1 is MGHRA and CDR2 is YSYEKL. With 1 base clipped from V and 3 bases from J, the junction kept 2 bases outside the gene matches. This CDR3 is built from 15 residues. CDR3: CASSQVRGHNQPQHF. In nucleotides, the CDR3 is TGCGCCAGCAGCCAAGTCAGGGGGCACAATCAGCCCCAGCATTTT.

In this sample, this clonotype turned up a few times. The V call is TRBV28, the J call TRBJ2-3; the D call may be TRBD1 or TRBD2 (5 bases each). The V end was cut by 3 bases, the J end by 2 bases, with 9 bases between. The V gene's germline CDR1 is MDHEN and CDR2 SYDVKM. The CDR3 extends over 14 amino acids. The CDR3 DNA follows: TGTGCCAGCAGTTTTCGAGGGGCCACAGATACGCAGTATTTT. As protein: CASSFRGATDTQYF.

This clonotype was seen more than once but under ten times. J is TRBJ1-1 and V is TRBV5-4, with D unresolved. In germline, CDR1 is SGHNT, CDR2 YYREEE (reference sequence). Trimming removed 4 bases from V and 3 bases from J, with 13 bases in between. This CDR3 comprises 14 residues. The CDR3 sequence: CASSMWNWDTEAFF. The CDR3 DNA follows: TGTGCCAGCAGCATGTGGAATTGGGACACTGAAGCTTTCTTT. Based on the CDR3 plus reference TRBV5-4 and TRBJ1-1, the full variable domain is ETGVTQSPTHLIKTRGQQVTLRCSSQSGHNTVSWYQQALGQGPQFIFQYYREEENGRGNFPPRFSGLQFPNYSSELNVNALELDDSALYLCASSMWNWDTEAFFGQGTRLTVV.

The sample holds a few counts of this clonotype. This chain joins TRBV7-2 and TRBJ2-7; D unclear. Germline CDR1 and CDR2: SGHTA and FQGNSA. This CDR3 has 13 amino acids. V was trimmed by 4 bases and J by 2 bases, leaving 9 bases between them. In DNA form, the CDR3 reads TGTGCCAGCAGCTCTACGGGCCCCTACGAGCAGTACTTC. Encoded protein: CASSSTGPYEQYF.